The present entry profiles one T cell receptor beta chain with its context. Its antigen is undetermined. Each of the TCR libraries took around 3.5 ug of total RNA. Per-sample cDNA came from eight separate reactions. TCRdb reworked the 5' RACE reads into one entry per CDR3 protein, no DNA. The sample has roughly 140,000 distinct CDR3 sequences. The CDR3 sequence is 14 residues long. Germline V CDR1 and CDR2: SEHNR, FQNEAQ (reference sequence). This specimen comes from a study of monozygotic twins with inflammatory bowel disease. Study-wide findings and caveats: Twin concordance left repertoire similarity unchanged, with limited power a possible explanation for this lack of difference. Especially with disease activity, IBD patients had fewer clonotypes in common with others than healthy twins did.

The chain employs TRBV7-9 and TRBJ2-1; the D call from TCRdb, TRBD2, cannot be confirmed without DNA. The TCR originated in a human donor with ulcerative colitis or Crohn's disease, or a healthy co-twin of an affected twin (not recorded which). Sequencing was done on a sample of blood. The CDR3 spells CASSLASGDNEQFF.